A selection of T cell receptor beta chains follows, all from one sample in a study of spatial heterogeneity in lung cancer. TCRdb reanalysed the 5' RACE reads using MiXCR and keeps one entry per CDR3 protein. The sample shows tens of thousands of distinct CDR3 sequences, over 3% of them seen only once. The input for sequencing was PBMCs, taken at surgery. The receptors come from a female donor with early-stage non-small cell lung cancer. Each CDR3 is given with its conserved first and last residue. D genes are given only for firm matches. Size values are once, few and many counts, or a class for expanded clones, and some rows have none.

clone size: many
V gene: TRBV7-2
J gene: TRBJ2-5
D gene: TRBD2
CDR3 DNA: TGTGCCAGCAGCTTAAGGTGGACGGGAGGGCCGGTGAACGTCCAAGAGACCCAGTACTTC
CDR3 protein: CASSLRWTGGPVNVQETQYF

clone size: many
V gene: TRBV20-1
J gene: TRBJ1-6
D gene: -
CDR3 DNA: TGCAGTGCTAGAGTTGTGCAGGGGAGCTCCTATAATTCACCCCTCCACTTT
CDR3 protein: CSARVVQGSSYNSPLHF

clone size: -
V gene: TRBV2
J gene: TRBJ1-5
D gene: TRBD1
CDR3 DNA: TGTGCCAGCAGGGGACAGGGGTTTCAGCCCCAGCATTTT
CDR3 protein: CASRGQGFQPQHF

clone size: many
V gene: TRBV6-1
J gene: TRBJ2-7
D gene: -
CDR3 DNA: TGTGCCAGCGTAGGTCCTAGCTCCTACGAGCAGTACTTC
CDR3 protein: CASVGPSSYEQYF

clone size: many
V gene: TRBV2
J gene: TRBJ1-3
D gene: TRBD1
CDR3 DNA: TGTGCCAGCAGTGGCAGGGGGTATGGAAACACCATATATTTT
CDR3 protein: CASSGRGYGNTIYF

clone size: many
V gene: TRBV5-4
J gene: TRBJ2-1
D gene: TRBD2
CDR3 DNA: TGTGCCAGCAGCTTGATAGCGGGCCCTAACAATGAGCAGTTCTTC
CDR3 protein: CASSLIAGPNNEQFF

clone size: many
V gene: TRBV20-1
J gene: TRBJ2-5
D gene: TRBD1
CDR3 DNA: TGCAGTGCTAGACCATTGGACAGGGAAGAGACCCAGTACTTC
CDR3 protein: CSARPLDREETQYF

clone size: many
V gene: TRBV7-3
J gene: TRBJ2-2
D gene: TRBD2
CDR3 DNA: TGTGCCAGCAGCCCTACGGCGGCGGGAGGAGGTGGGGAGCTGTTTTTT
CDR3 protein: CASSPTAAGGGGELFF

clone size: many
V gene: TRBV6-1
J gene: TRBJ2-3
D gene: -
CDR3 DNA: TGTGCCAGCAGTGAAGTGGTCCAGACAGATACGCAGTATTTT
CDR3 protein: CASSEVVQTDTQYF

clone size: medium-sized
V gene: TRBV20-1
J gene: TRBJ1-1
D gene: -
CDR3 DNA: TGCAGTGCTAGAGGGGGGACGGACACTGAAGCTTTCTTT
CDR3 protein: CSARGGTDTEAFF

clone size: many
V gene: TRBV5-1
J gene: TRBJ2-1
D gene: -
CDR3 DNA: TGCGCCAGCAGCTTGGCCCTTCGGTCGAATGAGCAGTTCTTC
CDR3 protein: CASSLALRSNEQFF

clone size: many
V gene: TRBV7-2
J gene: TRBJ1-5
D gene: -
CDR3 DNA: TGTGCCAGCAGCTTTCCGGGTGGCAATCAGCCCCAGCATTTT
CDR3 protein: CASSFPGGNQPQHF

clone size: many
V gene: TRBV2
J gene: TRBJ2-1
D gene: -
CDR3 DNA: TGTGCCAGCAGTGACACCGACTACAATGAGCAGTTCTTC
CDR3 protein: CASSDTDYNEQFF

clone size: many
V gene: TRBV2
J gene: TRBJ2-5
D gene: TRBD1
CDR3 DNA: TGTGCCAGTAGGGACAGGGGAGAGACCCAGTACTTC
CDR3 protein: CASRDRGETQYF

clone size: many
V gene: TRBV7-9
J gene: TRBJ1-1
D gene: TRBD1
CDR3 DNA: TGTGCCAGCAGCCCGCACAGGGGAGGATGGACTGAAGCTTTCTTT
CDR3 protein: CASSPHRGGWTEAFF

clone size: many
V gene: TRBV30
J gene: TRBJ1-1
D gene: -
CDR3 DNA: TGTGCCTGGAAGTCCGGGTTTGTGCACACTGAAGCTTTCTTT
CDR3 protein: CAWKSGFVHTEAFF

clone size: many
V gene: TRBV5-4
J gene: TRBJ2-1
D gene: -
CDR3 DNA: TGTGCCAGCAGCTTGTTTGGCGGGATGGATGAGCAGTTCTTC
CDR3 protein: CASSLFGGMDEQFF

clone size: many
V gene: TRBV28
J gene: TRBJ2-1
D gene: TRBD2
CDR3 DNA: TGTGCCAGCAGTCGAGCGGGAGGGGGGAACAATGAGCAGTTCTTC
CDR3 protein: CASSRAGGGNNEQFF

clone size: many
V gene: TRBV5-1
J gene: TRBJ2-1
D gene: -
CDR3 DNA: TGCGCCAGCAGCTTGGCGGGGCGCCCTGGAGGGAATGAGCAGTTCTTC
CDR3 protein: CASSLAGRPGGNEQFF

clone size: -
V gene: TRBV18
J gene: TRBJ2-1
D gene: TRBD2
CDR3 DNA: TGTGCCAGCTCACCACCGAGCGGGAGGTCCTACAATGAGCAGTTCTTC
CDR3 protein: CASSPPSGRSYNEQFF

clone size: many
V gene: TRBV6-6
J gene: TRBJ2-3
D gene: TRBD2
CDR3 DNA: TGTGCCAGCAGACGAGCGGGAGGCGCAGATACGCAGTATTTT
CDR3 protein: CASRRAGGADTQYF

clone size: many
V gene: TRBV6-2/TRBV6-3
J gene: TRBJ1-5
D gene: -
CDR3 DNA: TGTGCCAGCAGTCTTTCAAGGCAGCCCCAGCATTTT
CDR3 protein: CASSLSRQPQHF

clone size: few
V gene: TRBV12-3/TRBV12-4
J gene: TRBJ2-1
D gene: TRBD2
CDR3 DNA: TGTGCCAGCAGGCTAGCGGGAGACCCATCCTACAATGAGCAGTTCTTC
CDR3 protein: CASRLAGDPSYNEQFF

clone size: few
V gene: TRBV13
J gene: TRBJ2-1
D gene: -
CDR3 DNA: TGTGCCAGCAGCTTTAGGAATGAGCAGTTCTTC
CDR3 protein: CASSFRNEQFF

clone size: many
V gene: TRBV5-4
J gene: TRBJ2-1
D gene: -
CDR3 DNA: TGTGCCAGCAGCTTACCGGGACTCTACAATGAGCAGTTCTTC
CDR3 protein: CASSLPGLYNEQFF

clone size: -
V gene: TRBV27
J gene: TRBJ2-3
D gene: TRBD2
CDR3 DNA: TGTGCCAGCAGACTACATTCCGTCGCGGGAGGGAAGTCCACAGATACGCAGTATTTT
CDR3 protein: CASRLHSVAGGKSTDTQYF

clone size: many
V gene: TRBV30
J gene: TRBJ2-1
D gene: -
CDR3 DNA: TGTGCCTGGGGCCAGGGGACATACAATGAGCAGTTCTTC
CDR3 protein: CAWGQGTYNEQFF